What follows are 17 T cell receptor beta chains derived from one specimen sequenced in a study of CD8+CD57+ T cells in acquired aplastic anemia. The template for TCR beta VDJ and CDR3 sequence profiling was genomic DNA. Each CDR3 protein is one row after TCRdb ran MiXCR on the reads. Here the sample spans under 250,000 distinct CDR3 sequences, 30% to 40% being singletons. Sequences were obtained from sorted CD4+, CD8+, or CD8+CD57+ T cells (not recorded which) from PBMCs. The receptor set was obtained from a human donor in good health, serving as a control.

This clonotype was detected many times. The chain uses TRBV2 and TRBJ2-5; tentatively, D is TRBD1 (6 bases). The germline CDR1 and CDR2 sequences are SNHLY and FYNNEI. The length of the CDR3 is 15 residues. The V end was cut by 5 bases, the J end by 5 bases, with 18 bases between. The CDR3 here is CASSLGSRGWETQYF. In DNA, the CDR3 is TGTGCCAGCAGTTTAGGCTCCAGGGGATGGGAGACCCAGTACTTC. Full variable domain (remainder filled in from reference TRBV2 and TRBJ2-5): EPEVTQTPSHQVTQMGQEVILRCVPISNHLYFYWYRQILGQKVEFLVSFYNNEISEKSEIFDDQFSVERPDGSNFTLKIRSTKLEDSAMYFCASSLGSRGWETQYFGPGTRLLVL.

This clonotype was recorded many times. V is TRBV20-1 and J is TRBJ1-2, with D perhaps matching TRBD1 (6 bases). The length of the CDR3 is 14 residues. Per the germline V gene, CDR1 is DFQATT and CDR2 is SNEGSKA (reference sequence). V lost 5 bases and J 2 bases, leaving 15 bases between the germline ends. The CDR3 is CSAYSEGGNYGYTF. The DNA of the CDR3 is TGCAGTGCTTATTCCGAGGGGGGGAACTATGGCTACACCTTC.

The V call is TRBV4-2, the J call TRBJ2-1, with 9 bases matching TRBD2. CDR1 is LGHNA, CDR2 YNFKEQ, per germline. V was clipped by 4 bases and J by 8 bases; unmatched bases: 9. The CDR3 runs 15 residues. The CDR3 bases are TGTGCCAGCAGCCGTGATAGCGGGGGAGGCGATGAGCAGTTCTTC. This encodes CASSRDSGGGDEQFF.

This chain uses TRBV6-5 with TRBJ1-1, with D perhaps matching TRBD1 (5 bases). CDR1 is MNHEY, CDR2 SVGAGI, per germline. The CDR3 extends over 13 amino acids. Trimming shortened V by 0 bases and J by 4 bases, and 6 bases separated the two germline ends. The CDR3 DNA follows: TGTGCCAGCAGTTACTCGCAGGGCACTGAAGCTTTCTTT. Translation gives CASSYSQGTEAFF.

This clonotype was counted ten times or more. The chain is built from TRBV5-1 and TRBJ2-7; D not certain. The germline V gene has CDR1 SGHRS and CDR2 YFSETQ. The V gene lost 0 bases and the J gene lost 3 bases, with 4 bases spanning the gap. The CDR3 sequence is 12 residues long. The CDR3 DNA is TGCGCCAGCAGCTTGGACGTCTACGAGCAGTACTTC. Protein: CASSLDVYEQYF.

This clonotype was detected ten times or more. V is TRBV20-1 and J is TRBJ1-1, with no clear D. V lost 0 bases and J 0 bases, leaving 5 bases between the germline ends. Germline V gene lookup returns CDR1 DFQATT and CDR2 SNEGSKA (reference sequence). The CDR3 is made up of 13 amino acids. The CDR3 nucleotides are TGCAGTGCTAGAGACAACATGAACACTGAAGCTTTCTTT. Residues: CSARDNMNTEAFF.

In its sample, this clonotype was seen once. A much larger clonotype is one base distant, so this may be a read error. Since no conserved phenylalanine or tryptophan closes the CDR3, a read error is the likely cause. V usage is TRBV5-1 and J usage is TRBJ2-5; D possibly corresponds to TRBD1 (5 bases). Germline-derived CDR1 and CDR2 are SGHRS and YFSETQ. Trimming removed 3 bases at V and 5 bases at J, with 11 bases between. The CDR3 is 13 amino acids. CDR3 amino acids: CASSSQGFETQYL. CDR3 sequence (DNA): TGCGCCAGCAGCTCGCAGGGATTCGAGACCCAGTACCTC.

This clonotype was detected ten times or more. The chain carries TRBV7-2 and TRBJ1-2; 9 bases line up with TRBD1. Germline assignment: CDR1 SGHTA and CDR2 FQGNSA. V shed 4 bases and J 9 bases; nucleotides not matched to a gene: 3. CDR3 length: 12 amino acids. As DNA, the CDR3 is TGTGCCAGCAGCTGGGACAGGGAAAGCTACACCTTC. Amino acids: CASSWDRESYTF.

This clonotype has only a few counts. The chain has TRBV4-2 and TRBJ1-3, with TRBD1 as a possible D gene (6 bases). CDR1 is LGHNA and CDR2 is YNFKEQ in the germline V gene. This CDR3 is built from 16 residues. V dropped 4 bases and J dropped 4 bases, with 17 bases sitting between them. The chain's CDR3 is CASSRTETGSGNTIYF. CDR3 nucleotide sequence: TGTGCCAGCAGCCGAACAGAAACAGGGAGCGGAAACACCATATATTTT.

This clonotype was found many times. This chain joins TRBV24-1 and TRBJ2-7; D is unclear. Deletions cut 3 bases from V and 2 bases from J, with 7 bases between. This CDR3 has 13 residues. Germline assignment: CDR1 KGHDR and CDR2 SFDVKD. The CDR3 coding sequence is TGTGCCACCAGTGATCCATCAACCTACGAGCAGTACTTC. Its protein is CATSDPSTYEQYF.

J is TRBJ1-5 and V is TRBV19, with 10 bases aligning to TRBD1. Germline V CDR1 and CDR2: LNHDA, SQIVND (reference sequence). V lost 7 bases and J lost 7; bases outside the gene matches: 10. The CDR3 is made up of 15 amino acids. This CDR3 is CASTPRDRGGQPQHF. The CDR3, as DNA: TGTGCCAGTACCCCCCGGGACAGGGGTGGGCAGCCCCAGCATTTT.

In its sample, this clonotype was seen many times. Here the CDR3 reads CASSSAGGPNNEQFF. CDR3 bases: TGTGCCAGCAGCTCCGCGGGGGGGCCAAACAATGAGCAGTTCTTC. The chain links TRBV7-3 to TRBJ2-1; TRBD2 matches 9 bases. Germline CDR1 SGHTA, CDR2 FQGTGA. CDR3 length: 15 amino acids. The junction had 6 bases not matched to a gene; V was cut back by 4 bases and J by 5 bases.

The sample holds a few counts of this clonotype. This rearrangement joins TRBV19 to TRBJ1-2, with D possibly TRBD1 on 5 matching bases. Germline-derived CDR1 and CDR2 are LNHDA and SQIVND (reference sequence). V was shortened by 8 bases and J by 2 bases, with 9 bases between the two germline ends. The CDR3 has 12 amino acids. The CDR3 nucleotides are TGTGCCAGTCAGGGCGGCAACTATGGCTACACCTTC. Its translation is CASQGGNYGYTF.

In its sample, this clonotype was seen many times. V and J are TRBV4-1 and TRBJ2-7, with D uncertain. Germline assignment: CDR1 MGHRA and CDR2 YSYEKL. The CDR3 runs to 14 residues. V was trimmed by 1 base and J by 0 bases, leaving 7 bases between them. CDR3 coding DNA: TGCGCCAGCAGCCAAGTAACAGACTCCTACGAGCAGTACTTC. Its protein is CASSQVTDSYEQYF.

This clonotype has just one count. One end of the junction fails to match germline, which may point to a read error. The V gene is TRBV10-3, the J gene TRBJ2-3; the D gene is possibly TRBD2 (6 bases). Germline CDR1 reads ENHRY; CDR2 reads SYGVKD. The CDR3 is 16 amino acids. This CDR3 reads CAISARRGTSTGTQYF. The CDR3, as DNA: TGTGCCATCAGTGCCCGACGGGGGACCAGCACAGGTACGCAGTATTTT.

This clonotype was detected a few times. This may arise from a read error, as a much more abundant clone is one base away. The genes are TRBV2 and TRBJ1-2; tentatively, D is TRBD1 (5 bases). The CDR3 sequence is 13 residues long. Trimming took 5 bases from V and 3 from J, leaving 10 bases between them. Germline V gene sequence: CDR1 SNHLY, CDR2 FYNNEI. The CDR3 nucleotides are TGTGCCAGCAGTAGACAGATTGACTATGGCTACACCTTC. Its translation: CASSRQIDYGYTF.

The V gene is TRBV7-2, the J gene TRBJ2-7; D gene uncertain. CDR1 is SGHTA, CDR2 FQGNSA, per germline. V was clipped by 3 bases and J by 6 bases, with 6 bases between them. This CDR3 region has 11 residues. The CDR3: CASSLTSEQYF. CDR3 DNA sequence: TGTGCCAGCAGCTTGACCAGCGAGCAGTACTTC.